This T cell receptor (beta chain) was obtained from a study of cytomegalovirus exposure and HLA in healthy donors. PCR employed 60 Vbeta and 13 Jbeta primers. Repertoires were generated with immunoSEQ multiplex PCR, while TCRdb's copy carries only in-frame clones and drops some. The table lists about 100,000 clones, approximately 78% of them singletons. Points from the study as a whole: In a later analysis, V- and J-gene trimming of beta chains associated with a DCLRE1C missense variant, replicated independently. An apparent linkage of common viral pathogens to several of the most significant clusters emerged in a later analysis.

A note on this clone: The antigen remains unidentified.

Unmatched junction bases numbered 9, after V lost 1 base and J lost 3 bases. The CDR3 totals 17 residues. Germline assignment: CDR1 LGHNA and CDR2 YSLEER. The rearrangement uses TRBV4-3 and TRBJ2-1; TRBD2 matches at 7 bases. Sequenced sample: PBMCs. The sequence was collected from a woman aged 55 to 70 in good health and CMV-seronegative. The CDR3 DNA sequence: TGCGCCAGCAGCCAAGGGCCAGCGGGGCAGGACTACAATGAGCAGTTCTTC. Protein product: CASSQGPAGQDYNEQFF.